Each of the 23 T cell receptor beta chains below was sequenced from the same sample in a study of T cell changes during pregnancy in multiple sclerosis. Sequencing was performed with immunoSEQ multiplex PCR; in TCRdb, only in-frame clones are kept and a portion is missing. The sample has tens of thousands of clones; approximately 92% are singletons. Material: peripheral blood, obtained in the third trimester of pregnancy. Receptors originate from a female donor in good health, enrolled as a control in a pregnancy study.

This rearrangement joins TRBV9 to TRBJ2-3; 8 bases match TRBD2. There are 15 residues in the CDR3. Germline V lookup: CDR1 SGDLS, CDR2 YYNGEE. J gave up 4 bases and V 5 bases, and 9 bases lay outside the gene matches. The CDR3, as DNA: TGTGCCAGCAGTCGGGGGGGGTTCCGGGCAGATACGCAGTATTTT. Translated: CASSRGGFRADTQYF.

The table lists this clone with a count of one. The chain links TRBV29-1 to TRBJ1-1; D remains unclear. The germline V gene has CDR1 SQVTM and CDR2 ANQGSEA. The CDR3 covers 12 residues. Trimming left V 3 bases short and J 0 bases short, with 5 bases between. CDR3 in amino acids: CSVEGMNTEAFF. CDR3 coding DNA: TGCAGCGTTGAGGGCATGAACACTGAAGCTTTCTTT.

V usage is TRBV7-9 and J usage is TRBJ2-7; TRBD2 agrees at 7 bases. The CDR3 runs to 15 residues. V lost 1 base and J lost 2; bases outside the gene matches: 5. The germline V gene has CDR1 SEHNR and CDR2 FQNEAQ (reference sequence). CDR3 nucleotide sequence: TGTGCCAGCAGCTTAGATCCCAGCGGGGCCTACGAGCAGTACTTC. Encoded protein: CASSLDPSGAYEQYF.

CDR3 DNA sequence: TGTGCCAGCAGCAAAGGGGACTGTCCGAAGGAGACCCAGTACTTC. This encodes CASSKGDCPKETQYF. The chain is built from TRBV21-1 and TRBJ2-5; TRBD2 is the table's D call, not checked against the DNA. TRBV21-1 counts as a pseudogene. The CDR3 covers 15 residues.

The chain has TRBV18 and TRBJ2-7, with TRBD2 matching over 12 bases. The germline CDR1 and CDR2 sequences are KGHSH and LQKENI. The ends lost 2 bases at V and 0 bases at J; junction bases unmatched: 8. The CDR3 is 18 amino acids. As DNA, the CDR3 is TGTGCCAGCTCACCAGAGACTAGCGGGGGCTTCCTCTCCTACGAGCAGTACTTC. The encoded protein is CASSPETSGGFLSYEQYF. Based on the CDR3 plus reference TRBV18 and TRBJ2-7, the full variable domain is NAGVMQNPRHLVRRRGQEARLRCSPMKGHSHVYWYRQLPEEGLKFMVYLQKENIIDESGMPKERFSAEFPKEGPSILRIQQVVRGDSAAYFCASSPETSGGFLSYEQYFGPGTRLTVT.

The chain joins TRBV5-1 to TRBJ2-5; no definite D call. V lost 0 bases to trimming and J lost 3 bases, with 12 bases between them. Looked up from germline, CDR1 is SGHRS and CDR2 is YFSETQ. The CDR3 sequence is 15 residues long. Written as DNA, the CDR3 is TGCGCCAGCAGCTTGGGCCCTCTAACGGAAGAGACCCAGTACTTC. Translating gives CASSLGPLTEETQYF.

This chain joins TRBV18 and TRBJ1-2, with 7 bases lining up with TRBD1. With V trimmed by 5 bases and J by 3 bases, 12 bases remained unmatched. The germline V gene encodes CDR1 KGHSH and CDR2 LQKENI. CDR3 length equals 16 residues. This CDR3 is CASSTRQGWGYYGYTF. The CDR3 DNA is TGTGCCAGCTCAACTAGACAGGGTTGGGGATACTATGGCTACACCTTC.

CDR3 nucleotides: TGCAGCGTTGAACGCCCCCAGGGATGGAACACTGAAGCTTTCTTT. Its protein is CSVERPQGWNTEAFF. This rearrangement joins TRBV29-1 to TRBJ1-1; D possibly corresponds to TRBD1 (5 bases). The CDR3 contains 15 residues. Germline CDR1 is SQVTM and CDR2 is ANQGSEA. V was pared by 2 bases and J by 1 base, with 14 bases between.

This sequence joins TRBV29-1 and TRBJ1-4; 7 bases are a match to TRBD1. V trimming: 5 bases; J trimming: 5 bases; junction bases outside the gene matches: 11. Germline values: CDR1 SQVTM, CDR2 ANQGSEA. This CDR3 spans 15 amino acids. CDR3 in DNA: TGCAGCGTTAAAGGGACAGTCCTTGAGAATGAAAAACTGTTTTTT. Protein sequence: CSVKGTVLENEKLFF. Drawing the rest from reference TRBV29-1 and TRBJ1-4, the complete variable domain is SAVISQKPSRDICQRGTSLTIQCQVDSQVTMMFWYRQQPGQSLTLIATANQGSEATYESGFVIDKFPISRPNLTFSTLTVSNMSPEDSSIYLCSVKGTVLENEKLFFGSGTQLSVL.

The chain joins TRBV2 to TRBJ2-1, with 15 bases lining up with TRBD2. The germline V gene has CDR1 SNHLY and CDR2 FYNNEI. V lost 2 bases and J lost 6; bases outside the gene matches: 8. The length of the CDR3 is 18 residues. CDR3 region: CASSEPGLAGGVRNEQFF. CDR3 coding DNA: TGTGCCAGCAGTGAACCGGGACTAGCGGGAGGAGTGCGCAATGAGCAGTTCTTC.

As DNA, the CDR3 is TGTGCCAGCAGTGATGCGACAGCGAACTCTGGAAACACCATATATTTT. Protein: CASSDATANSGNTIYF. V usage is TRBV6-1 and J usage is TRBJ1-3, with D perhaps matching TRBD1 (5 bases). Trimming removed 3 bases from V and 0 bases from J, with 12 bases in between. Germline assignment: CDR1 MNHNS and CDR2 SASEGT. The CDR3 sequence is 16 residues long.

The chain uses TRBV10-3 and TRBJ1-5; D is perhaps TRBD1 (6 bases). The CDR3 extends over 17 amino acids. V lost 10 bases to trimming and J lost 1 base, with 23 bases between them. Germline V gene sequence: CDR1 ENHRY, CDR2 SYGVKD. The CDR3 nucleotides read TGTGCCAGCCGGGACATAATACGGGCTGGGAGCAATCAGCCCCAGCATTTT. It translates to CASRDIIRAGSNQPQHF.

The CDR3 is CASSLKRDGPYEQYF. Written as DNA, the CDR3 is TGTGCCAGCAGCTTAAAGCGGGACGGACCCTACGAGCAGTACTTC. V and J are TRBV7-3 and TRBJ2-7, with 7 positions matching TRBD2. This CDR3 is built from 15 residues. Trimming cost V 1 base and J 2 bases; bases outside gene matches: 5. Germline values: CDR1 SGHTA, CDR2 FQGTGA.

About this clone itself: The junction departs from the called germline gene at one end, perhaps through a read error. The chain joins TRBV28 to TRBJ2-7, with 7 bases identical to TRBD1. Germline CDR1 reads MDHEN; CDR2 reads SYDVKM. This CDR3 has 15 amino acids. This CDR3 is CASSLGLNQGVVSHF. CDR3 DNA sequence: TGTGCCAGCAGTTTGGGGCTGAATCAGGGGGTCGTCTCCCACTTC.

V and J are TRBV30 and TRBJ2-1; 10 positions agree with TRBD2. V dropped 0 bases and J dropped 5; count of bases not matched to a gene: 4. There are 15 residues in the CDR3. From germline, CDR1 is GTSNPN and CDR2 SVGIG (reference sequence). The CDR3 loop is CAWSVSSGRNNEQFF. CDR3 bases: TGTGCCTGGAGTGTATCTAGCGGGAGAAACAATGAGCAGTTCTTC.

The rearrangement links TRBV5-8 to TRBJ2-3; D call uncertain. There are 13 residues in the CDR3. CDR1 SGHTS and CDR2 YDEGEE come from the germline V gene. V dropped 3 bases and J dropped 6 bases, with 11 bases sitting between them. CDR3 in DNA: TGTGCCAGCAGCTATCAATCTAAGGATACGCAGTATTTT. It encodes CASSYQSKDTQYF.

This sequence joins TRBV7-9 and TRBJ1-1, with D uncertain. The germline V and J ends were trimmed by 7 bases and 3 bases, with 18 bases remaining between them. From germline, CDR1 is SEHNR and CDR2 FQNEAQ (reference sequence). The CDR3 covers 15 residues. CDR3 sequence (DNA): TGTGCCAGCACCTCGGACGAGAAGAGGGACACTGAAGCTTTCTTT. This sequence encodes CASTSDEKRDTEAFF.

This clone was detected only a few times. This sequence joins TRBV9 and TRBJ1-2, with D possibly matching TRBD1 (6 bases). The CDR3 runs 15 residues. CDR1 is SGDLS, CDR2 YYNGEE, per germline. Trimming took off 4 bases at V and 1 base at J, with 14 bases between the two ends. CDR3 protein: CASSNPGTSNYGYTF. CDR3 DNA: TGTGCCAGCAGCAACCCCGGGACAAGTAACTATGGCTACACCTTC.

The V gene is TRBV10-3, the J gene TRBJ2-3, with a weak D call TRBD1 (6 bases). The germline V gene has CDR1 ENHRY and CDR2 SYGVKD. This CDR3 has 15 residues. Trimming took off 4 bases at V and 0 bases at J, with 11 bases between the two ends. In DNA form, the CDR3 reads TGTGCCATCAGTGTAATGGGGGCTAGCACAGATACGCAGTATTTT. This sequence encodes CAISVMGASTDTQYF.

As for this clone: At one end, the junction sequence differs from germline, possibly due to a read error. The CDR3 nucleotides are TGTGCTAGTAGTAGCAGCGGGGGGAGCACAGATACGCAGTATTTT. Translated, it gives CASSSSGGSTDTQYF. This chain connects TRBV19 to TRBJ2-3; 9 nucleotides align to TRBD2. CDR1 and CDR2 from the germline V gene are LNHDA and SQIVND (reference sequence). The CDR3 contains 15 residues.

The rearrangement links TRBV5-4 to TRBJ1-2, with 9 nucleotides matching TRBD1. The V segment lost 4 bases and the J segment 6 bases; nucleotides outside the gene matches: 4. Per germline, CDR1 SGHNT and CDR2 YYREEE (reference sequence). The CDR3 runs to 13 residues. CDR3 protein: CASSTDRGNGYTF. In DNA form, the CDR3 reads TGTGCCAGCAGCACGGACAGGGGTAATGGCTACACCTTC. Full variable domain (outside the CDR3, taken from reference TRBV5-4 and TRBJ1-2): ETGVTQSPTHLIKTRGQQVTLRCSSQSGHNTVSWYQQALGQGPQFIFQYYREEENGRGNFPPRFSGLQFPNYSSELNVNALELDDSALYLCASSTDRGNGYTFGSGTRLTVV.

The CDR3 DNA sequence: TGCGCCAGCAGCCAAGCCCTTAGCGGGACCTACGAGCAGTACTTC. Protein product: CASSQALSGTYEQYF. The J gene is TRBJ2-7, the V gene TRBV4-3, with 8 bases that match TRBD2. The CDR3 is 15 residues long. Germline CDR1 LGHNA, CDR2 YSLEER. V was pared by 1 base and J by 2 bases, with 4 bases of the junction left unmatched.

The sample holds one count of this clone. The rearrangement joins TRBV4-3 to TRBJ2-4; TRBD2 might be the D (6 bases). The germline V gene has CDR1 LGHNA and CDR2 YSLEER. Deletions cut 0 bases from V and 6 bases from J, with 21 bases between. The CDR3 length is 18 residues. The CDR3 protein is CASSQENLPGVGVNIQYF. The CDR3 DNA is TGCGCCAGCAGCCAAGAAAATTTACCGGGAGTCGGGGTAAACATTCAGTACTTC.